These 20 T cell receptor beta chains were sequenced from one sample in a study of blood T cell repertoires in COVID-19. Libraries were prepared by immunoSEQ multiplex PCR; TCRdb keeps only in-frame clonotypes and omits some of them. The table has some 180,000 clones, 81% seen once. Input material: peripheral blood. The receptor source for this set is a woman aged 40-49 years with COVID-19, enrolled during active disease.

V and J are TRBV19 and TRBJ2-1, with no clear D. This CDR3 is 16 amino acids long. V dropped 3 bases and J dropped 2 bases, with 14 bases sitting between them. Germline V gene sequence: CDR1 LNHDA, CDR2 SQIVND (reference sequence). This CDR3 reads CASSMKVRLPYNEQFF. CDR3 DNA: TGTGCCAGTAGTATGAAGGTGAGGCTACCCTACAATGAGCAGTTCTTC.

CDR3 DNA: TGTGCCAGCAGGGGGACTAACCCGACTAGCGGGAGGAGCGCGACGTGGGAGCAGTACTTC. Its translation: CASRGTNPTSGRSATWEQYF. The V call is TRBV2, the J call TRBJ2-7, with 13 nucleotides matching TRBD2. V dropped 6 bases and J dropped 7; count of bases not matched to a gene: 24. Germline V gene lookup returns CDR1 SNHLY and CDR2 FYNNEI. The CDR3 consists of 20 residues.

The rearrangement links TRBV5-1 to TRBJ2-7, with D perhaps TRBD2 (6 bases). The V gene lost 0 bases and the J gene lost 2 bases, with 12 bases spanning the gap. CDR3 length: 15 residues. The germline V gene encodes CDR1 SGHRS and CDR2 YFSETQ. In DNA, the CDR3 is TGCGCCAGCAGCTTGGCGGGTAGCGGACCCTACGAGCAGTACTTC. Its protein product is CASSLAGSGPYEQYF.

This clone was counted a single time. CDR3 sequence reads: CASSQEERTGANYGYTF. The DNA for the CDR3 is TGTGCCAGCAGCCAAGAAGAGCGGACAGGGGCTAACTATGGCTACACCTTC. J is TRBJ1-2 and V is TRBV4-2; 9 nucleotides agree with TRBD1. The germline V gene has CDR1 LGHNA and CDR2 YNFKEQ. CDR3 length equals 17 residues. J was trimmed by 0 bases and V by 0 bases; bases with no gene match: 5.

V is TRBV3-1 (or the pseudogene TRBV3-2) and J is TRBJ2-7, with 8 bases matching TRBD1. Trimming took 2 bases from V and 12 from J; bases not matched to a gene: 9. This CDR3 comprises 13 residues. Germline V gene lookup returns CDR1 LGHDT and CDR2 YNNKEL (reference sequence). The CDR3 here is CASSQKGAGGLYV. DNA for the CDR3: TGTGCCAGCAGCCAAAAAGGGGCAGGGGGCCTGTACGTC.

The rearrangement links TRBV11-2 to TRBJ2-3; TRBD2 agrees at 7 bases. Per the germline V gene, CDR1 is SGHAT and CDR2 is FQNNGV. The CDR3 loop spans 15 amino acids. V lost 3 bases to trimming and J lost 5 bases; unmatched junction nucleotides: 8. CDR3: CASSFGLRGEDTQYF. The CDR3 bases are TGTGCCAGCAGCTTCGGCCTACGGGGGGAAGATACGCAGTATTTT.

The chain uses TRBV7-9 and TRBJ2-3, with 9 bases matching TRBD1. The trim removed 1 base at V and 4 bases at J, leaving 3 bases unmatched. Germline V gives CDR1 SEHNR, CDR2 FQNEAQ (reference sequence). CDR3 length: 15 residues. The CDR3 spells CASSLVGQGSDTQYF. The CDR3 coding sequence is TGTGCCAGCAGCTTAGTCGGACAGGGGTCAGATACGCAGTATTTT.

DNA for the CDR3: TGTGCCAGCAGTGGTGGCATACAAGAGACCCAGTACTTC. Translation gives CASSGGIQETQYF. The chain employs TRBV2 and TRBJ2-5; D is unclear. CDR1 is SNHLY and CDR2 is FYNNEI in the germline V gene. The CDR3 spans 13 residues. Trimming shortened V by 4 bases and J by 2 bases, and 8 bases separated the two germline ends.

This sequence joins TRBV6-2 or TRBV6-3 and TRBJ2-1; weak D call: TRBD2 (5 bases). The CDR3 totals 19 residues. Trimming took off 2 bases at V and 1 base at J, with 21 bases between the two ends. Germline CDR1 and CDR2: MNHEY and SVGEGT. The CDR3 spells CASSYDRAGGQPSYNEQFF. The CDR3 DNA reads TGTGCCAGCAGTTACGATAGGGCCGGCGGGCAGCCTTCCTACAATGAGCAGTTCTTC.

V is TRBV12-3 or TRBV12-4 and J is TRBJ2-7; tentatively, D is TRBD1 (5 bases). This CDR3 has 13 amino acids. V was clipped by 5 bases and J by 3 bases, with 11 bases between them. In nucleotides, the CDR3 is TGTGCCAGCAGTCAGGGTTTAGGCTACGAGCAGTACGTC. It encodes CASSQGLGYEQYV.

The chain couples TRBV7-8 to TRBJ2-1; a possible D gene is TRBD1 (6 bases). The CDR3 runs to 15 residues. The V gene's germline CDR1 is SGHVS and CDR2 FQNEAQ. Trimming took off 7 bases at V and 0 bases at J, with 13 bases between the two ends. In DNA, the CDR3 is TGTGCCAGCACCCCGGGACAAAGCTCCTACAATGAGCAGTTCTTC. As protein: CASTPGQSSYNEQFF. The whole variable domain, filled in from reference TRBV7-8 and TRBJ2-1, reads GAGVSQSPRYKVAKRGQDVALRCDPISGHVSLFWYQQALGQGPEFLTYFQNEAQLDKSGLPSDRFFAERPEGSVSTLKIQRTQQEDSAVYLCASTPGQSSYNEQFFGPGTRLTVL.

V and J are TRBV7-8 and TRBJ2-1; 10 bases are a match to TRBD1. Germline assignment: CDR1 SGHVS and CDR2 FQNEAQ. V lost 1 base to trimming and J lost 8 bases; unmatched junction nucleotides: 11. The CDR3 runs to 17 residues. DNA for the CDR3: TGTGCCAGCAGCTTAGGTTTCCCGGGACAGGGGAGGGATGAGCAGTTCTTC. Protein sequence: CASSLGFPGQGRDEQFF. Filled out from reference TRBV7-8 and TRBJ2-1, the complete variable domain reads GAGVSQSPRYKVAKRGQDVALRCDPISGHVSLFWYQQALGQGPEFLTYFQNEAQLDKSGLPSDRFFAERPEGSVSTLKIQRTQQEDSAVYLCASSLGFPGQGRDEQFFGPGTRLTVL.

This clone was counted a single time. The rearrangement uses TRBV9 and TRBJ2-1; D is unresolved. The CDR3 has 14 residues. The germline V gene has CDR1 SGDLS and CDR2 YYNGEE. The V end was cut by 3 bases, the J end by 1 base, with 8 bases between. CDR3 sequence reads: CASSALESYNEQFF. The CDR3 DNA is TGTGCCAGCAGCGCTCTGGAGTCCTACAATGAGCAGTTCTTC. The full variable domain, its missing parts supplied by reference TRBV9 and TRBJ2-1, is DSGVTQTPKHLITATGQRVTLRCSPRSGDLSVYWYQQSLDQGLQFLIQYYNGEERAKGNILERFSAQQFPDLHSELNLSSLELGDSALYFCASSALESYNEQFFGPGTRLTVL.

This sequence joins TRBV11-2 and TRBJ2-1; 7 bases are a match to TRBD1. The ends lost 5 bases at V and 15 bases at J; junction bases unmatched: 10. This CDR3 has 12 residues. Germline CDR1 reads SGHAT; CDR2 reads FQNNGV. The CDR3 DNA reads as TGTGCCAGCAGCCGCGACAGGGAGAGGGGGTTCTTC. Amino acids: CASSRDRERGFF.

This clone was detected only once. J is TRBJ1-1 and V is TRBV5-1, with 10 positions matching TRBD1. Germline CDR1 and CDR2: SGHRS and YFSETQ. This CDR3 contains 17 residues. V trimming: 0 bases; J trimming: 1 base; junction bases outside the gene matches: 6. The CDR3 nucleotides are TGCGCCAGCAGCTTGGTTGAGGGACAGGGGAGGAACACTGAAGCTTTCTTT. Its protein product is CASSLVEGQGRNTEAFF.

This clone appeared once. The chain employs TRBV19 and TRBJ2-1, with D possibly matching TRBD2 (6 bases). V was cut by 7 bases and J by 8 bases, with 15 bases left in between. This CDR3 comprises 13 residues. Germline CDR1 is LNHDA and CDR2 is SQIVND (reference sequence). CDR3 loop: CASKNSREDEQFF. The CDR3 DNA is TGTGCCAGTAAGAACTCAAGGGAGGATGAGCAGTTCTTC.

The chain links TRBV6-5 to TRBJ1-2, with no clear D. V lost 4 bases and J lost 0, with 3 bases in between. The CDR3 spans 12 residues. Germline CDR1 and CDR2: MNHEY and SVGAGI. Here the CDR3 reads CASSSTNYGYTF. CDR3 DNA sequence: TGTGCCAGCAGTTCTACTAACTATGGCTACACCTTC.

V usage is TRBV5-5 and J usage is TRBJ2-6; possibly TRBD1 for D (6 bases). The germline V gene has CDR1 SGHKS and CDR2 YYEKEE (reference sequence). The V end was cut by 3 bases, the J end by 3 bases, with 10 bases between. The CDR3 spans 15 residues. The CDR3 DNA follows: TGTGCCAGCAGCTCAATCAGGGGTGGGGCCAACGTCCTGACTTTC. Translating gives CASSSIRGGANVLTF.

This rearrangement joins TRBV7-2 to TRBJ1-1; possibly TRBD1 for D (6 bases). This CDR3 spans 13 amino acids. The germline CDR1 and CDR2 sequences are SGHTA and FQGNSA. The V end was cut by 8 bases, the J end by 10 bases, with 20 bases between. The CDR3 sequence: CASAWDYRAGAFF. In nucleotides, the CDR3 is TGTGCCAGCGCATGGGACTACAGGGCTGGAGCTTTCTTT. The variable domain in full, completed from reference TRBV7-2 and TRBJ1-1, reads GAGVSQSPSNKVTEKGKDVELRCDPISGHTALYWYRQSLGQGLEFLIYFQGNSAPDKSGLPSDRFSAERTGGSVSTLTIQRTQQEDSAVYLCASAWDYRAGAFFGQGTRLTVV.

The chain recombines TRBV29-1 with TRBJ2-1; a weak D match, TRBD1 (5 bases). The V end lost 3 bases, the J end lost 6 bases, and 12 bases lay between the germline ends. Germline V gives CDR1 SQVTM, CDR2 ANQGSEA. The CDR3 consists of 13 residues. The CDR3 loop reads CSVEARVRNEQFF. In nucleotides, the CDR3 is TGCAGCGTTGAGGCCAGGGTCCGCAATGAGCAGTTCTTC.